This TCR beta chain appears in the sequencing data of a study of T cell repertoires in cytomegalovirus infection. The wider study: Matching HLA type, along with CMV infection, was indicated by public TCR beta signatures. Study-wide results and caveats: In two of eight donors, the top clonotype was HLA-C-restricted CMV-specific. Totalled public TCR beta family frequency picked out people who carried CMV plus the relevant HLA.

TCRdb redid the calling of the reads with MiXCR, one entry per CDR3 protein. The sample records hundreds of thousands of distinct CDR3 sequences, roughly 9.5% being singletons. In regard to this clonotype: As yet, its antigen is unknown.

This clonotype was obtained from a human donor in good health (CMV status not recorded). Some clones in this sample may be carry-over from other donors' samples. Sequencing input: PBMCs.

This CDR3 reads CASSVTSGGAPSVNEQFF. In nucleotides, the CDR3 is TGTGCCAGCAGCGTAACTAGCGGGGGGGCTCCTTCCGTCAATGAGCAGTTCTTC. The chain combines TRBV9 with TRBJ2-1; 13 nucleotides agree with TRBD2. V shed 1 base and J 6 bases; nucleotides not matched to a gene: 10. Germline V gives CDR1 SGDLS, CDR2 YYNGEE. This CDR3 is built from 18 residues. Full variable domain (rest looked up from reference TRBV9 and TRBJ2-1): DSGVTQTPKHLITATGQRVTLRCSPRSGDLSVYWYQQSLDQGLQFLIQYYNGEERAKGNILERFSAQQFPDLHSELNLSSLELGDSALYFCASSVTSGGAPSVNEQFFGPGTRLTVL.